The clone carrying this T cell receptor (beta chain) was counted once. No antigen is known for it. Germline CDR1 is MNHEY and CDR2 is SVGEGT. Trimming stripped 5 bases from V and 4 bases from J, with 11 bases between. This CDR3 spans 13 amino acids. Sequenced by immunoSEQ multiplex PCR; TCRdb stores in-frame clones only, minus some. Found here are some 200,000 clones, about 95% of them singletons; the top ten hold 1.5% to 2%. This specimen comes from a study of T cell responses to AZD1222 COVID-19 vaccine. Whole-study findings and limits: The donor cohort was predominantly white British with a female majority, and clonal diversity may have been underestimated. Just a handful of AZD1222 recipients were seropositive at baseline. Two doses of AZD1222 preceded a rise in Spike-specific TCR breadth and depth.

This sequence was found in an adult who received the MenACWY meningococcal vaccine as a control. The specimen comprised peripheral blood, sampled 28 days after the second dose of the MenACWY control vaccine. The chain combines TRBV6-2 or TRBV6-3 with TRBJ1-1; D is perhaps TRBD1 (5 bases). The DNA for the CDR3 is TGTGCCAGCAGTGGGGCTGTGGGCACTGAAGCTTTCTTT. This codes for CASSGAVGTEAFF.